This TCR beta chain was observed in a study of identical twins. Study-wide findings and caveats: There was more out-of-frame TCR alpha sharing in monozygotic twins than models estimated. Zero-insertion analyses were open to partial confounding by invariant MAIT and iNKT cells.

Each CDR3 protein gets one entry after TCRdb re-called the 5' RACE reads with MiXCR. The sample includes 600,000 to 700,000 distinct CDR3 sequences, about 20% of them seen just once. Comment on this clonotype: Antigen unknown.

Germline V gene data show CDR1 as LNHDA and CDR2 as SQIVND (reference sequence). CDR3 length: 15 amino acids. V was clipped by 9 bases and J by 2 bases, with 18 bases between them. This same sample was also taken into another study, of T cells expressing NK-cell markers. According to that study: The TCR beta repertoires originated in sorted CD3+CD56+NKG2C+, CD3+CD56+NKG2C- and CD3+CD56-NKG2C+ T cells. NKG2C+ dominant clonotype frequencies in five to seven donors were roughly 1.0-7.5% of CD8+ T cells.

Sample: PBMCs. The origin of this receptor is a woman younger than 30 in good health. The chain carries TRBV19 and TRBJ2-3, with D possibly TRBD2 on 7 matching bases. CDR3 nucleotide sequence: TGTGCCAGCCGCCGGGGGCTAGCGGACACAGATACGCAGTATTTT. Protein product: CASRRGLADTDTQYF.